A single count supports the clone carrying this T cell receptor (beta chain). As yet, its antigen is unknown. The sample is drawn from a study of T cell responses to AZD1222 COVID-19 vaccine. Produced via immunoSEQ multiplex PCR; TCRdb's table is partial and in-frame only. The sample yields about 150,000 clones, approximately 93% seen once. Analyses pooled second doses at about 4 or about 12 weeks. Findings of the study overall: At baseline, seropositivity was found in only a handful of AZD1222 recipients. There were vaccine-associated CD4 TCRs across spike, dominant at 160-218 and 743-854. Two AZD1222 doses significantly raised spike-specific TCR breadth and depth over controls.

The source was peripheral blood, collected 28 days after the second AZD1222 dose. This TCR derives from an adult who received the AZD1222 COVID-19 vaccine.

The CDR3 DNA reads as TGTGCCAGCAGCCAAGAGGCCTACAATGAGCAGTTCTTC. This codes for CASSQEAYNEQFF. The V call is TRBV14, the J call TRBJ2-1, with no clear D. CDR1 is SGHDN and CDR2 is FVKESK in the germline V gene. The ends were cut back, 0 bases at V and 2 bases at J, with 2 bases in the middle. This CDR3 comprises 13 residues.